The rows below give T cell receptor beta chains drawn from one sample of a study of CD8 T cells in Susac syndrome. TCRdb re-derived calls from the immunoSEQ multiplex PCR reads in MiXCR, one entry per CDR3 protein. The sample records around 150,000 distinct CDR3 sequences, approximately 95% being singletons. The sequencing sample was made of CD8+ T cells from PBMCs. All receptors come from a human donor with Susac syndrome. Each CDR3 is given with its conserved first and last residue.

TRBV20-1 CSARESDTQYF
TRBV14 CASSQVPLTEAFF
TRBV7-2 CASSPRGFDGYTF
TRBV24-1 CATSDRRDGSNQPQHF
TRBV7-8 CASSSPAGGDTEAFF
TRBV7-2 CASSFPGQSYEQYF
TRBV12-3/TRBV12-4 CAGSGALTDTQYF
TRBV27 CASSLEYMGQGADGYTF
TRBV5-1 CASSPRLAANTGELFF
TRBV6-5 CASSPGGVYGYTF
TRBV27 CASSFGQINEQYF
TRBV19 CASSIVDRTPVDTF
TRBV12-5 CASGLGGAGGPYNEQFF
TRBV29-1 CSAAGMGGQGVYEQYF
TRBV2 CASREDGRQETQYF
TRBV11-2 CASSPGQGRNTIYF
TRBV12-3/TRBV12-4 CASSYDRQVLPYEQYF
TRBV9 CASSLMSSYEQYF
TRBV29-1 CSAGTSPASEQYF
TRBV12-3/TRBV12-4 CASSATGGTGETQYF
TRBV30 CAWRFTDTQFF
TRBV29-1 CSVEPSGSSAGEAYEQYF
TRBV20-1 CSARDYVTGGYTF
TRBV2 CASSGKEQFF
TRBV14 CASSQGLAGPYNEQFF
TRBV20-1 CSAPGWVGGDRGSGANVLTF
TRBV12-3/TRBV12-4 CASSGEKLFF
TRBV18 CASGTSWTTYNEQFF
TRBV28 CASSDPGDSYGYTF
TRBV5-6 CASSLGGGQPQHF
TRBV30 CACTVNYGYTF
TRBV29-1 CSVEDPRSNRVQAFF
TRBV30 CAWSVGGMNTEAFF
TRBV2 CASSEFAQTSSYEQYF
TRBV27 CASSLTGPFTDTQYF
TRBV7-9 CASSPGDSTNEKLFF
TRBV13 CASSLGDLDYEQYF
TRBV20-1 CSARGASPLTASGTDTQYF
TRBV12-5 CASGLVPPSDTQYF
TRBV11-2 CASSFSGRWRETQYF
TRBV28 CASSLSRSYGYTF
TRBV12-3/TRBV12-4 CASSHPRGNEQFF
TRBV7-3 CASSLDLGLGGTDTQYF
TRBV7-9 CASIPQLEWTGATDTQYF
TRBV29-1 CSENELAGANEQFF
TRBV27 CASSSIGTGNSYEQYF
TRBV12-3/TRBV12-4 CASTSPGGSNQPQHF
TRBV7-7 CASSFVEASGSRETQYF
TRBV6-5 CASSYSIKDEQFF
TRBV28 CASSLGQLQYF
TRBV15 CATSRDRGPADEQFF
TRBV5-6 CASSAGWTGQFDEQYF
TRBV6-2/TRBV6-3 CASTLQTSLPNYNEQFF